Following are 24 T cell receptor beta chains from one sample sequenced in a study of T cell repertoires in cytomegalovirus infection. Via MiXCR, TCRdb re-called the reads, giving one row per CDR3 protein. Of about 310,000 distinct CDR3 sequences in the sample, roughly 15% were seen once. The sequenced material came from PBMCs. These receptors originate from a human donor in good health (CMV status not recorded). Some clones in this sample may be carry-over from other donors' samples.

The table lists this clonotype with a few counts. V gene TRBV6-1 combines with J gene TRBJ2-1; 9 bases fit TRBD1. J was trimmed by 4 bases and V by 8 bases; bases with no gene match: 3. Germline CDR1 and CDR2: MNHNS and SASEGT. The CDR3 is 13 amino acids. This CDR3 is CASGGQGYNEQFF. CDR3 nucleotides: TGTGCCAGCGGGGGACAGGGATACAATGAGCAGTTCTTC.

The chain recombines TRBV7-9 with TRBJ2-2; D is unresolved. The CDR3 has 11 amino acids. Germline CDR1 is SEHNR and CDR2 is FQNEAQ (reference sequence). The V end lost 7 bases, the J end lost 7 bases, and 7 bases lay between the germline ends. The CDR3 DNA is TGTGCCAGCACCTTCGTCGGGGAGCTGTTTTTT. Protein sequence: CASTFVGELFF.

This clonotype was seen ten or more times. V and J are TRBV28 and TRBJ2-7; a possible D gene is TRBD2 (6 bases). The V end lost 3 bases, the J end lost 5 bases, and 17 bases lay between the germline ends. This CDR3 has 15 residues. Germline CDR1 MDHEN, CDR2 SYDVKM. The CDR3 DNA reads as TGTGCCAGCAGTTTCATCGGTGCGGGGCGCGACGAGCAGTACTTC. Protein product: CASSFIGAGRDEQYF.

This clonotype has a count of ten or more. The chain recombines TRBV7-8 with TRBJ2-1; D unclear. Germline V gene lookup returns CDR1 SGHVS and CDR2 FQNEAQ. This CDR3 has 13 residues. V lost 0 bases to trimming and J lost 9 bases, with 9 bases between them. The CDR3 spells CASSLAVISEQFF. Written as DNA, the CDR3 is TGTGCCAGCAGCTTAGCGGTCATTAGTGAGCAGTTCTTC.

The table lists this clonotype with many counts. The chain links TRBV7-2 to TRBJ2-7; D uncertain. Deletions cut 3 bases from V and 0 bases from J, with 12 bases between. Germline V CDR1 and CDR2: SGHTA, FQGNSA. The length of the CDR3 is 15 residues. The CDR3 region is CASSLSGADSYEQYF. DNA of the CDR3: TGTGCCAGCAGCTTGTCTGGAGCTGACTCCTACGAGCAGTACTTC.

This clonotype was seen a single time. J is TRBJ2-3 and V is TRBV20-1; D tentatively fits TRBD1 or TRBD2 (7 bases each). With 3 bases removed from V and 2 bases from J, the gap between germline ends came to 15 bases. Germline CDR1 DFQATT, CDR2 SNEGSKA (reference sequence). The CDR3 is made up of 15 amino acids. The CDR3 bases are TGCAGTGCTAGGCCAGGGGGAGGGCACACAGATACGCAGTATTTT. Its protein is CSARPGGGHTDTQYF.

This clonotype has ten or more counts. The chain combines TRBV6-1 with TRBJ1-1; D gene uncertain. Germline CDR1 and CDR2: MNHNS and SASEGT. The CDR3 has 13 amino acids. Trimming cost V 3 bases and J 2 bases, with 7 bases left between them. The CDR3 DNA reads TGTGCCAGCAGTGATTTTGGAAACACTGAAGCTTTCTTT. Translated: CASSDFGNTEAFF.

This rearrangement joins TRBV18 to TRBJ2-5; 7 bases match TRBD2. The CDR3 runs 14 residues. CDR1 and CDR2 (germline): KGHSH, LQKENI. V was clipped by 8 bases and J by 4 bases; unmatched bases: 10. CDR3 residues: CASTTRASGETQYF. The CDR3, as DNA: TGTGCCAGCACTACCAGGGCTAGCGGAGAGACCCAGTACTTC.

This clonotype was detected ten times or more. This chain connects TRBV7-6 to TRBJ1-6; D call uncertain. Germline loops: CDR1 SGHVS, CDR2 FNYEAQ. The CDR3 loop spans 16 amino acids. Trimming pared 5 bases from V and 5 bases from J, leaving 16 bases between. The DNA of the CDR3 is TGTGCCAGCAGCGCCTACCCCCGAGGAAATAATTCACCCCTCCACTTT. This sequence encodes CASSAYPRGNNSPLHF.

The CDR3 spells CASSLERGSEQFF. CDR3 bases: TGTGCCAGCAGCTTAGAAAGAGGGAGTGAGCAGTTCTTC. The chain employs TRBV7-9 and TRBJ2-1; a possible D gene is TRBD2 (5 bases). CDR1 is SEHNR and CDR2 is FQNEAQ in the germline V gene (reference sequence). V dropped 1 base and J dropped 9 bases, with 10 bases sitting between them. The length of the CDR3 is 13 residues.

This chain links TRBV9 with TRBJ2-1, with TRBD2 matching over 9 bases. CDR3 size: 16 residues. Germline CDR1 and CDR2: SGDLS and YYNGEE. V lost 1 base, J lost 0 bases, and 2 bases stayed unmatched. The CDR3: CASSVLAGSSYNEQFF. CDR3 in DNA: TGTGCCAGCAGCGTACTAGCGGGGAGCTCCTACAATGAGCAGTTCTTC.

This clonotype was recorded many times. The V and J genes are TRBV6-5 and TRBJ2-7; TRBD1 is a possible D gene (6 bases). The germline V gene encodes CDR1 MNHEY and CDR2 SVGAGI. The CDR3 spans 15 residues. The V end was cut by 0 bases, the J end by 3 bases, with 12 bases between. CDR3 nucleotides: TGTGCCAGCAGTTACTCCTTGACAGGAGGCTACGAGCAGTACTTC. It translates to CASSYSLTGGYEQYF.

In its sample, this clonotype was seen a few times. This chain connects TRBV2 to TRBJ1-4; TRBD1 might be the D (6 bases). Germline-derived CDR1 and CDR2 are SNHLY and FYNNEI. Trimming took off 6 bases at V and 1 base at J, with 12 bases between the two ends. This CDR3 contains 15 residues. CDR3 coding DNA: TGTGCCAGCAGGTCAACAGGGTTAACTAATGAAAAACTGTTTTTT. This translates into CASRSTGLTNEKLFF.

The rearrangement links TRBV5-1 to TRBJ1-1; a possible D gene is TRBD1 (6 bases). The CDR3 has 13 amino acids. CDR1 and CDR2 from the germline V gene are SGHRS and YFSETQ. V was shortened by 4 bases and J by 5 bases, with 12 bases between the two germline ends. The CDR3 nucleotides are TGCGCCAGCAGCAACGGGGGGCATACTGAAGCTTTCTTT. Its translation: CASSNGGHTEAFF. Full variable domain (missing parts from reference TRBV5-1 and TRBJ1-1): KAGVTQTPRYLIKTRGQQVTLSCSPISGHRSVSWYQQTPGQGLQFLFEYFSETQRNKGNFPGRFSGRQFSNSRSEMNVSTLELGDSALYLCASSNGGHTEAFFGQGTRLTVV.

This clonotype was observed a few times. The chain is built from TRBV7-6 and TRBJ2-7, with a possible D match to TRBD1 (5 bases). Trimming left V 5 bases short and J 6 bases short, with 17 bases between. CDR1 and CDR2 (germline): SGHVS, FNYEAQ. The CDR3 runs 14 residues. Written as DNA, the CDR3 is TGTGCCAGCAGCCCAGGCTGGGGCAGGGCCGAGCAGTACTTC. Its protein product is CASSPGWGRAEQYF.

The table lists this clonotype with many counts. The CDR3 DNA follows: TGTGCCAGCAGCCTGACTCGTCTAGGATACAATGAGCAGTTCTTC. Translating gives CASSLTRLGYNEQFF. The chain joins TRBV7-2 to TRBJ2-1; D is undetermined. V lost 5 bases and J 4 bases, leaving 15 bases between the germline ends. The CDR3 totals 15 residues. Germline V CDR1 and CDR2: SGHTA, FQGNSA.

The rearrangement uses TRBV5-6 and TRBJ1-2; D gene uncertain. Germline values: CDR1 SGHDT, CDR2 YYEEEE. V was clipped by 1 base and J by 3 bases, with 13 bases between them. The CDR3 runs 15 residues. CDR3 loop: CASSLYRVSYYGYTF. The CDR3 DNA reads TGTGCCAGCAGCTTGTACCGGGTTTCCTACTATGGCTACACCTTC. Complete variable domain (other parts from reference TRBV5-6 and TRBJ1-2): DAGVTQSPTHLIKTRGQQVTLRCSPKSGHDTVSWYQQALGQGPQFIFQYYEEEERQRGNFPDRFSGHQFPNYSSELNVNALLLGDSALYLCASSLYRVSYYGYTFGSGTRLTVV.

The rearrangement uses TRBV19 and TRBJ1-5, with a possible D match to TRBD1 (5 bases). Germline-derived CDR1 and CDR2 are LNHDA and SQIVND (reference sequence). The CDR3 has 14 residues. Trimming removed 5 bases at V and 8 bases at J, with 16 bases between. Written as DNA, the CDR3 is TGTGCCAGTAGTTCCTCGGGACCGAAGGAGCCCCAGCATTTT. Translating it yields CASSSSGPKEPQHF.

This sequence joins TRBV5-1 and TRBJ2-3; no firm D call. V lost 0 bases, J lost 6 bases, and 14 bases lay in between. CDR3 length: 15 residues. CDR1 SGHRS and CDR2 YFSETQ come from the germline V gene. The CDR3 loop reads CASSLVLADGDTQYF. Here the CDR3 DNA reads TGCGCCAGCAGCTTGGTACTGGCCGACGGTGATACGCAGTATTTT.

As to this clonotype: One end of the junction does not line up with germline, which may come from a read error. J is TRBJ2-5 and V is TRBV13, with D uncertain. Looked up from germline, CDR1 is PRHDT and CDR2 is FYEKMQ (reference sequence). The CDR3 has 15 residues. The CDR3 DNA is TGTGCCAGCGGCTTGTGGTCGTCAGGACAAGAGACCCAGTACTTC. Encoded protein: CASGLWSSGQETQYF.

The table lists this clonotype with a few counts. V gene TRBV7-9 combines with J gene TRBJ2-3, with 9 nucleotides matching TRBD2. CDR1 and CDR2 from the germline V gene are SEHNR and FQNEAQ (reference sequence). The V gene end was trimmed by 6 bases and the J gene end by 2 bases; junction bases not matched to a gene: 3. This CDR3 comprises 14 residues. CDR3 sequence: CASSASGVTDTQYF. DNA for the CDR3: TGTGCCAGCAGTGCTAGCGGGGTCACAGATACGCAGTATTTT.

The table lists this clonotype with a few counts. Sequence at one end of the junction differs from germline and may be a read error. The chain's CDR3 is CASCTGSSEQYF. CDR3 bases: TGTGCCAGCTGTACAGGGTCCTCCGAGCAGTACTTC. The V and J genes are TRBV12-3 or TRBV12-4 and TRBJ2-7; tentative D call: TRBD1 (6 bases). The CDR3 totals 12 residues.

At least ten counts were recorded for this clonotype. The genes are TRBV7-8 and TRBJ1-2; D uncertain. This CDR3 is built from 14 residues. Trimming removed 2 bases at V and 6 bases at J, with 13 bases between. Germline loops: CDR1 SGHVS, CDR2 FQNEAQ. In DNA form, the CDR3 reads TGTGCCAGCAGCTTAATAGGTGGGGTGGATGGCTACACCTTC. Translating gives CASSLIGGVDGYTF. Full variable domain (outside the CDR3, taken from reference TRBV7-8 and TRBJ1-2): GAGVSQSPRYKVAKRGQDVALRCDPISGHVSLFWYQQALGQGPEFLTYFQNEAQLDKSGLPSDRFFAERPEGSVSTLKIQRTQQEDSAVYLCASSLIGGVDGYTFGSGTRLTVV.

The chain carries TRBV20-1 and TRBJ2-5; perhaps TRBD2 as D (7 bases). V lost 3 bases and J 2 bases, leaving 28 bases between the germline ends. Germline CDR1 DFQATT, CDR2 SNEGSKA (reference sequence). CDR3 length: 19 amino acids. As DNA, the CDR3 is TGCAGTGCTAGGGACGGGGGGCCAACCTCCACCCCGACACAAGAGACCCAGTACTTC. Amino acids: CSARDGGPTSTPTQETQYF.